The 15 T cell receptor beta chains presented below share a single source sample, sequenced in a study of blood T cell repertoires in COVID-19. Some clones are missing from TCRdb's copy, which holds only in-frame ones; the method was immunoSEQ multiplex PCR. The sample has about 85,000 clones, around 88% seen once; the top ten hold almost 5.5%. What was sequenced was peripheral blood. The source of these receptors is a man in his 60s with acute or convalescent COVID-19.

The rearrangement links TRBV10-3 to TRBJ2-3, with 10 bases that match TRBD2. Germline V gene lookup returns CDR1 ENHRY and CDR2 SYGVKD. This CDR3 region has 19 residues. V lost 2 bases, J lost 3 bases, and 14 bases stayed unmatched. DNA for the CDR3: TGTGCCATCAGTGAGGGTGGGACTAGCGCGGTGCAGGGGACAGATACGCAGTATTTT. Its protein is CAISEGGTSAVQGTDTQYF.

The chain couples TRBV6-2 or TRBV6-3 to TRBJ1-1; TRBD1 agrees at 7 bases. J gave up 5 bases and V 2 bases, and 5 bases lay outside the gene matches. The CDR3 length is 14 residues. The germline V gene has CDR1 MNHEY and CDR2 SVGEGT. CDR3 loop: CASSYRGPRTEAFF. The CDR3 bases are TGTGCCAGCAGTTACAGGGGGCCGAGGACTGAAGCTTTCTTT.

This chain uses TRBV2 with TRBJ2-3; 7 positions agree with TRBD2. The J segment lost 6 bases and the V segment lost 1 base, leaving 10 bases of the junction unmatched. The CDR3 extends over 16 amino acids. The germline CDR1 and CDR2 sequences are SNHLY and FYNNEI. The CDR3 spells CASSEEALAVSDTQYF. CDR3 sequence (DNA): TGTGCCAGCAGTGAAGAAGCGCTAGCGGTCTCCGATACGCAGTATTTT.

The rearrangement uses TRBV6-1 and TRBJ2-7; 8 nucleotides line up with TRBD1. CDR3 length: 15 amino acids. Trimming removed 3 bases from V and 4 bases from J; junction bases left unmatched: 8. Germline CDR1 MNHNS, CDR2 SASEGT. CDR3 sequence: CASSDYTGGHYEQYF. DNA for the CDR3: TGTGCCAGCAGTGATTATACAGGGGGTCATTACGAGCAGTACTTC.

The rearrangement links TRBV12-3 or TRBV12-4 to TRBJ2-1; no reliable D call. The CDR3 contains 12 residues. V was trimmed by 4 bases and J by 6 bases, leaving 7 bases between them. CDR3 bases: TGTGCCAGCAGTTCAGCTATCAATGAGCAGTTCTTC. Encoded protein: CASSSAINEQFF.

This chain joins TRBV4-1 and TRBJ2-1; 11 positions match TRBD2. The V gene end was trimmed by 0 bases and the J gene end by 7 bases; junction bases not matched to a gene: 5. CDR3 length: 16 amino acids. Germline V gene lookup returns CDR1 MGHRA and CDR2 YSYEKL. For the CDR3, the DNA is TGCGCCAGCAGCCAAGATCTAGCGGGGGGAAAAAATGAGCAGTTCTTC. It is translated as CASSQDLAGGKNEQFF.

The chain uses TRBV11-2 and TRBJ1-1; weak D call: TRBD1 (5 bases). The CDR3 has 14 residues. The germline gives CDR1 SGHAT, CDR2 FQNNGV. V shed 5 bases and J shed 1 base, with 11 bases lying between them. The CDR3 nucleotides are TGTGCCAGCAGCGCGGGACTCACGAACACTGAAGCTTTCTTT. The encoded protein is CASSAGLTNTEAFF. The full variable domain, completed using reference TRBV11-2 and TRBJ1-1, is EAGVAQSPRYKIIEKRQSVAFWCNPISGHATLYWYQQILGQGPKLLIQFQNNGVVDDSQLPKDRFSAERLKGVDSTLKIQPAKLEDSAVYLCASSAGLTNTEAFFGQGTRLTVV.

The V gene is TRBV4-2, the J gene TRBJ2-2, with 7 bases fitting TRBD2. CDR3 length: 15 amino acids. The germline CDR1 and CDR2 sequences are LGHNA and YNFKEQ. Losses at the gene ends were 5 bases for V and 3 bases for J; bases not matched to a gene: 6. The CDR3 loop reads CASSFERGHTGELFF. The CDR3 coding sequence is TGTGCCAGCAGCTTCGAGCGGGGCCACACCGGGGAGCTGTTTTTT.

Here the CDR3 reads CASRRQGAMIEKLFF. In DNA form, the CDR3 reads TGTGCCAGCAGGCGACAGGGGGCAATGATTGAAAAACTGTTTTTT. The chain employs TRBV6-5 and TRBJ1-4, with TRBD1 identical over 10 bases. The CDR3 spans 15 residues. V gave up 6 bases and J gave up 7 bases; unmatched junction bases: 8. The germline gives CDR1 MNHEY, CDR2 SVGAGI.

V and J are TRBV27 and TRBJ1-1, with D possibly being TRBD1 (5 bases). Germline CDR1 and CDR2: MNHEY and SMNVEV (reference sequence). The CDR3 is 16 amino acids. V was clipped by 6 bases and J by 0 bases, with 17 bases between them. CDR3: CASSLNFGGMNTEAFF. DNA of the CDR3: TGTGCCAGCAGCTTAAATTTTGGGGGGATGAACACTGAAGCTTTCTTT.

This sequence joins TRBV6-6 and TRBJ1-1; no clear D gene. Trimming cost V 7 bases and J 4 bases, with 13 bases left between them. Per the germline V gene, CDR1 is MNHNY and CDR2 is SVGAGI (reference sequence). The CDR3 totals 13 residues. CDR3 region: CASTWEGSTEAFF. The CDR3 nucleotides read TGTGCCAGCACATGGGAGGGCAGCACTGAAGCTTTCTTT.

This chain uses TRBV3-1 (or the pseudogene TRBV3-2) with TRBJ2-3; 8 bases line up with TRBD2. After removal of 0 bases from V and 3 bases from J, the junction contained 2 bases not matched to a gene. CDR1 is LGHDT and CDR2 is YNNKEL in the germline V gene (reference sequence). This CDR3 is 15 amino acids long. Here the CDR3 reads CASSQETSGTDTQYF. CDR3 nucleotide sequence: TGTGCCAGCAGCCAAGAAACTAGCGGTACAGATACGCAGTATTTT.

The chain uses TRBV28 and TRBJ2-1, with 15 nucleotides matching TRBD2. The V and J ends lost 5 bases and 7 bases, in that order; junction bases with no gene match: 9. The germline V gene encodes CDR1 MDHEN and CDR2 SYDVKM. The CDR3 contains 17 residues. The CDR3 loop is CASSRTSGGAVQNEQFF. The CDR3 coding sequence is TGTGCCAGCAGTCGGACTAGCGGGGGGGCCGTTCAGAATGAGCAGTTCTTC.

On this clone itself: Other DNA sequences within the sample encode an identical CDR3. The rearrangement uses TRBV5-1 and TRBJ1-4; 8 bases agree with TRBD1. This CDR3 contains 14 residues. J gave up 6 bases and V 4 bases, and 5 bases lay outside the gene matches. Looked up from germline, CDR1 is SGHRS and CDR2 is YFSETQ. The CDR3 spells CASSSGTGDEKLFF. The CDR3 DNA is TGCGCCAGCAGCAGCGGGACAGGAGATGAAAAACTGTTTTTT.

The chain joins TRBV19 to TRBJ1-1, with TRBD1 as a possible D gene (5 bases). The germline gives CDR1 LNHDA, CDR2 SQIVND (reference sequence). Between the trimmed V and J ends, which lost 2 bases and 2 bases, there was a span of 12 bases. CDR3 length: 15 residues. The CDR3 protein is CASSIIGVGNTEAFF. The CDR3 region has the DNA TGTGCCAGTAGTATAATAGGGGTTGGAAACACTGAAGCTTTCTTT. Full variable domain (outside the CDR3, taken from reference TRBV19 and TRBJ1-1): DGGITQSPKYLFRKEGQNVTLSCEQNLNHDAMYWYRQDPGQGLRLIYYSQIVNDFQKGDIAEGYSVSREKKESFPLTVTSAQKNPTAFYLCASSIIGVGNTEAFFGQGTRLTVV.